Each of the 13 T cell receptor beta chains below was sequenced from the same sample in a study of vaccination and CD4 T cells after COVID-19. Cultured CD4+ T-cell DNA underwent Oncomine TCR Beta short-read sequencing. MiXCR, run by TCRdb on the PCR reads, gives a single entry per CDR3 protein. This repertoire shows under 25,000 distinct CDR3 sequences, approximately 48% found once; its top ten account for approximately 15%. Their cognate antigens are unknown. Treatment indicated: approximately 11-day PBMC culture with coronavirus spike peptide pools or control peptides (ViraFEST assay). Sequenced input: cultured CD4+ T cells from blood. Receptors were obtained from a human donor with COVID-19.

This clonotype was picked up a small number of times. V gene TRBV19 combines with J gene TRBJ1-2; possibly TRBD1 for D (6 bases). CDR1 is LNHDA, CDR2 SQIVND, per germline (reference sequence). Trimming removed 4 bases at V and 5 bases at J, with 11 bases between. This CDR3 comprises 13 residues. CDR3 sequence reads: CASSTRTVYGYTF. The CDR3 DNA reads as TGTGCCAGTAGTACCCGGACAGTTTATGGCTACACCTTC.

This rearrangement joins TRBV7-2 to TRBJ1-1; D not resolved. The ends were cut back, 4 bases at V and 3 bases at J, with 15 bases in the middle. Germline-derived CDR1 and CDR2 are SGHTA and FQGNSA. This CDR3 region has 15 residues. CDR3 DNA sequence: TGTGCCAGCAGCTCAGCAGGAGCCCGGGACACTGAAGCTTTCTTT. As protein: CASSSAGARDTEAFF.

This clonotype turned up a few times. The chain couples TRBV19 to TRBJ1-5; D gene ambiguous. Trimming stripped 6 bases from V and 4 bases from J, with 13 bases between. Germline V CDR1 and CDR2: LNHDA, SQIVND (reference sequence). This CDR3 spans 14 amino acids. CDR3 sequence (DNA): TGTGCCAGTAGGACCCGCCCCGCAAATCAGCCCCAGCATTTT. Protein: CASRTRPANQPQHF.

The table lists this clonotype with a few counts. The chain joins TRBV11-3 to TRBJ1-3; D unclear. The germline gives CDR1 SGHNT, CDR2 YENEEA. The V gene lost 4 bases and the J gene lost 1 base, with 8 bases spanning the gap. The CDR3 contains 14 residues. This CDR3 is CASSSQSSGNTIYF. As DNA, the CDR3 is TGTGCCAGCAGCTCCCAATCGTCTGGAAACACCATATATTTT. Together with reference TRBV11-3 and TRBJ1-3, the CDR3 gives the full variable domain: EAGVVQSPRYKIIEKKQPVAFWCNPISGHNTLYWYLQNLGQGPELLIRYENEEAVDDSQLPKDRFSAERLKGVDSTLKIQPAELGDSAVYLCASSSQSSGNTIYFGEGSWLTVV.

This sequence joins TRBV30 and TRBJ1-4, with D maybe TRBD1 (5 bases). This CDR3 is 11 amino acids long. In germline, CDR1 is GTSNPN, CDR2 SVGIG (reference sequence). V shed 4 bases and J shed 8 bases, with 8 bases lying between them. CDR3 DNA: TGTGCCTGGACCTGGGGGGAAAAACTGTTTTTT. It translates to CAWTWGEKLFF.

The chain carries TRBV7-2 and TRBJ2-7, with 9 bases fitting TRBD1. Trimming removed 7 bases from V and 7 bases from J; junction bases left unmatched: 11. The CDR3 is made up of 14 amino acids. CDR1 SGHTA and CDR2 FQGNSA come from the germline V gene. CDR3 bases: TGTGCCAGCACCGGGACAGGGTTGCTGGGGGAGCAGTACTTC. Protein sequence: CASTGTGLLGEQYF.

In its sample, this clonotype was seen a few times. The chain recombines TRBV6-5 with TRBJ2-5; no clear D. Germline CDR1 reads MNHEY; CDR2 reads SVGAGI. This CDR3 has 14 amino acids. The V end was cut by 2 bases, the J end by 5 bases, with 12 bases between. Here the CDR3 DNA reads TGTGCCAGCAGTTACAGTGGTGGCTTCGAGACCCAGTACTTC. Its protein product is CASSYSGGFETQYF.

This rearrangement joins TRBV6-5 to TRBJ1-1, with TRBD1 matching 10 bases. The ends lost 2 bases at V and 4 bases at J; junction bases unmatched: 4. The CDR3 sequence is 15 residues long. Germline V gene data show CDR1 as MNHEY and CDR2 as SVGAGI. Here the CDR3 DNA reads TGTGCCAGCAGTTACCGGACAGGGGGAGGCACTGAAGCTTTCTTT. Its protein product is CASSYRTGGGTEAFF.

This clonotype has more than one count but fewer than ten. This sequence joins TRBV10-3 and TRBJ2-1, with TRBD1 matching 8 bases. The germline gives CDR1 ENHRY, CDR2 SYGVKD. The CDR3 covers 15 residues. Germline trimming cut 10 bases from V and 10 bases from J; bases unmatched to any gene: 18. This CDR3 reads CATVPNPGQGGEQFF. CDR3 bases: TGTGCCACCGTGCCCAACCCAGGACAGGGCGGGGAGCAGTTCTTC.

This clonotype has just a few counts. The V call is TRBV7-2, the J call TRBJ2-3; D is undetermined. The length of the CDR3 is 16 residues. The V end lost 1 base, the J end lost 4 bases, and 15 bases lay between the germline ends. CDR1 SGHTA and CDR2 FQGNSA come from the germline V gene. As DNA, the CDR3 is TGTGCCAGCAGCTTAGGATCCCGGCGTCGGGCAGATACGCAGTATTTT. It encodes CASSLGSRRRADTQYF.

This clonotype was recorded only once. The CDR3 DNA reads as TGTGCCAGCAGCTTGGGACAGAACAACTATGGCTACACCTTC. Its protein is CASSLGQNNYGYTF. The chain is built from TRBV5-4 and TRBJ1-2; D possibly corresponds to TRBD1 (5 bases). The CDR3 totals 14 residues. Between the trimmed V and J ends, which lost 0 bases and 2 bases, there was a span of 8 bases. The germline CDR1 and CDR2 sequences are SGHNT and YYREEE (reference sequence).

The chain carries TRBV5-8 and TRBJ2-7; D gene uncertain. This CDR3 has 12 amino acids. V lost 4 bases, J lost 0 bases, and 5 bases lay in between. From germline, CDR1 is SGHTS and CDR2 YDEGEE. CDR3 in DNA: TGTGCCAGCAGCCGCTACTCCTACGAGCAGTACTTC. Its protein is CASSRYSYEQYF.

The CDR3 DNA sequence: TGTGCCACTAACCAGGGGGCAGATACGCAGTATTTT. Its translation is CATNQGADTQYF. V gene TRBV24-1 combines with J gene TRBJ2-3; 7 nucleotides line up with TRBD1. CDR3 length: 12 amino acids. CDR1 and CDR2 from the germline V gene are KGHDR and SFDVKD. The J segment lost 4 bases and the V segment lost 10 bases, leaving 4 bases of the junction unmatched.